Presented here are 18 T cell receptor beta chains from one specimen sequenced in a study of T cell changes during pregnancy in multiple sclerosis. TCRdb's copy holds only in-frame clones and misses some; the assay was immunoSEQ multiplex PCR. The data contain 40,000 to 50,000 clones, about 89% of them singletons. This specimen consisted of CD8+ T cells from peripheral blood mononuclear cells, obtained after pregnancy. All receptors come from a female donor with multiple sclerosis, enrolled in a pregnancy study.

The chain carries TRBV27 and TRBJ1-2; the D gene is possibly TRBD1 (5 bases). With 3 bases removed from V and 3 bases from J, the gap between germline ends came to 8 bases. The CDR3 has 13 residues. Germline V gives CDR1 MNHEY, CDR2 SMNVEV (reference sequence). The CDR3: CASSFDSYYGYTF. In nucleotides, the CDR3 is TGTGCCAGCAGTTTTGACAGCTACTATGGCTACACCTTC.

This chain joins TRBV7-9 and TRBJ2-7; D is uncertain. CDR1 and CDR2 from the germline V gene are SEHNR and FQNEAQ (reference sequence). V lost 4 bases to trimming and J lost 3 bases, with 7 bases between them. The CDR3 has 12 residues. The CDR3 spells CASSSPSYEQYF. In nucleotides, the CDR3 is TGTGCCAGCAGCTCGCCCAGCTACGAGCAGTACTTC. Drawing the rest from reference TRBV7-9 and TRBJ2-7, the complete variable domain is DTGVSQNPRHKITKRGQNVTFRCDPISEHNRLYWYRQTLGQGPEFLTYFQNEAQLEKSRLLSDRFSAERPKGSFSTLEIQRTEQGDSAMYLCASSSPSYEQYFGPGTRLTVT.

The chain employs TRBV7-6 and TRBJ1-6, with 10 nucleotides matching TRBD1. The CDR3 covers 17 residues. The germline gives CDR1 SGHVS, CDR2 FNYEAQ. The ends lost 5 bases at V and 13 bases at J; junction bases unmatched: 17. CDR3 in amino acids: CASSVGGTGTGAFPLHF. Here the CDR3 DNA reads TGTGCCAGCAGCGTCGGCGGAACCGGGACAGGGGCTTTCCCCCTCCACTTT.

This sequence joins TRBV19 and TRBJ1-2, with TRBD1 matching over 9 bases. V was clipped by 3 bases and J by 6 bases; unmatched bases: 8. CDR1 and CDR2 from the germline V gene are LNHDA and SQIVND (reference sequence). This CDR3 is built from 15 residues. The CDR3 nucleotides read TGTGCCAGTAGTATCTCACAGGGGGCGATCGATGGCTACACCTTC. This gives the protein CASSISQGAIDGYTF.

The chain links TRBV19 to TRBJ2-3, with 7 bases matching TRBD2. This CDR3 is built from 15 residues. Germline CDR1 is LNHDA and CDR2 is SQIVND (reference sequence). Trimming at V came to 6 bases and at J to 0 bases, leaving 6 bases not matched to a gene. The CDR3 loop reads CASRVSGASTDTQYF. The CDR3 region has the DNA TGTGCCAGTAGGGTCAGCGGGGCTAGCACAGATACGCAGTATTTT.

CDR3 loop: CAWFTDAYGYTF. The CDR3 nucleotides read TGTGCCTGGTTTACAGACGCCTATGGCTACACCTTC. The genes are TRBV30 and TRBJ1-2; D call uncertain. The V end lost 5 bases, the J end lost 4 bases, and 11 bases lay between the germline ends. CDR3 size: 12 residues. In germline, CDR1 is GTSNPN, CDR2 SVGIG (reference sequence).

J is TRBJ2-1 and V is TRBV7-6, with 10 bases that match TRBD2. Germline V gives CDR1 SGHVS, CDR2 FNYEAQ. The CDR3 sequence is 16 residues long. Losses at the gene ends were 6 bases for V and 3 bases for J; bases not matched to a gene: 8. This chain's CDR3 is CASSPATSGFYNEQFF. As DNA, the CDR3 is TGTGCCAGCAGTCCGGCGACTAGCGGGTTCTACAATGAGCAGTTCTTC.

This chain links TRBV10-3 with TRBJ1-1; the match to TRBD1 covers 7 bases. The V and J ends lost 1 base and 0 bases, in that order; junction bases with no gene match: 2. The CDR3 runs to 15 residues. Germline assignment: CDR1 ENHRY and CDR2 SYGVKD. The CDR3 DNA follows: TGTGCCATCAGTGAGTTACAGGGGTTGAACACTGAAGCTTTCTTT. It codes for CAISELQGLNTEAFF.

The chain couples TRBV13 to TRBJ1-1; unclear D gene. CDR1 PRHDT and CDR2 FYEKMQ come from the germline V gene (reference sequence). The V gene lost 3 bases and the J gene lost 8 bases, with 7 bases spanning the gap. CDR3 length: 11 amino acids. The chain's CDR3 is CASSLGREAFF. For the CDR3, the DNA is TGTGCCAGCAGCTTGGGCAGAGAAGCTTTCTTT. Using reference TRBV13 and TRBJ1-1 for the parts outside the CDR3, the full variable domain is AAGVIQSPRHLIKEKRETATLKCYPIPRHDTVYWYQQGPGQDPQFLISFYEKMQSDKGSIPDRFSAQQFSDYHSELNMSSLELGDSALYFCASSLGREAFFGQGTRLTVV.

V is TRBV15 and J is TRBJ2-5; 8 bases fit TRBD1. The CDR3 has 18 amino acids. The V and J ends lost 4 bases and 1 base, in that order; junction bases with no gene match: 14. Germline V CDR1 and CDR2: LNHNV, YYDKDF (reference sequence). The CDR3 protein is CATSILPRDRGPQETQYF. The CDR3 bases are TGTGCCACCAGCATCTTACCGCGAGACAGGGGCCCCCAAGAGACCCAGTACTTC.

The V call is TRBV15, the J call TRBJ2-7; tentative D call: TRBD1 (6 bases). The germline V gene has CDR1 LNHNV and CDR2 YYDKDF (reference sequence). V shed 4 bases and J shed 3 bases, with 13 bases lying between them. The CDR3 consists of 14 residues. The CDR3 sequence: CATSNPRGFYEQYF. The CDR3 nucleotides are TGTGCCACCAGCAACCCCAGGGGCTTCTACGAGCAGTACTTC.

The CDR3, as DNA: TGTGCCAGCAGCTTAAGAGCGTACAATGAGCAGTTCTTC. Amino acids: CASSLRAYNEQFF. The chain carries TRBV5-6 and TRBJ2-1; D is uncertain. CDR1 and CDR2 from the germline V gene are SGHDT and YYEEEE. The CDR3 is made up of 13 amino acids. V lost 2 bases, J lost 4 bases, and 7 bases lay in between.

V is TRBV2 and J is TRBJ2-5, with no clear D. The CDR3 runs to 14 residues. Germline V gene data show CDR1 as SNHLY and CDR2 as FYNNEI. Trimming took 7 bases from V and 4 from J, leaving 16 bases between them. This chain's CDR3 is CASTLPGLGETQYF. The CDR3 bases are TGTGCCAGCACCCTACCTGGGCTGGGAGAGACCCAGTACTTC.

The rearrangement uses TRBV5-4 and TRBJ2-5; 7 nucleotides match TRBD1. The J segment lost 3 bases and the V segment lost 1 base, leaving 15 bases of the junction unmatched. The CDR3 is made up of 18 amino acids. The V gene's germline CDR1 is SGHNT and CDR2 YYREEE (reference sequence). DNA for the CDR3: TGTGCCAGCAGCTTGTTTTTCCCCCAGGACAGGAATGAAGAGACCCAGTACTTC. It specifies CASSLFFPQDRNEETQYF.

This chain links TRBV9 with TRBJ2-2, with 8 bases lining up with TRBD1. The trim removed 4 bases at V and 1 base at J, leaving 6 bases unmatched. CDR1 and CDR2 from the germline V gene are SGDLS and YYNGEE. The CDR3 runs 16 residues. The CDR3 reads CASSNSGTGNTGELFF. The DNA of the CDR3 is TGTGCCAGCAGCAATTCCGGGACAGGGAACACCGGGGAGCTGTTTTTT.

The chain uses TRBV9 and TRBJ2-1; D may be TRBD1 (9 bases). This CDR3 has 18 residues. The ends were cut back, 0 bases at V and 5 bases at J, with 21 bases in the middle. Germline V gene data show CDR1 as SGDLS and CDR2 as YYNGEE. The CDR3 DNA reads as TGTGCCAGCAGCGTAGGGGAGTCGGGACAGGGACTAGACAATGAGCAGTTCTTC. This translates into CASSVGESGQGLDNEQFF.

The chain recombines TRBV12-5 with TRBJ1-1; D not certain. The CDR3 loop spans 10 amino acids. V was trimmed by 11 bases and J by 11 bases, leaving 15 bases between them. The germline gives CDR1 LGHNT, CDR2 FRNRAP. The CDR3 coding sequence is TGTGCTCCCCCGGGCAGAGGGGCTTTCTTT. This encodes CAPPGRGAFF.

The genes are TRBV19 and TRBJ2-6, with D perhaps matching TRBD1 (6 bases). The V gene's germline CDR1 is LNHDA and CDR2 SQIVND (reference sequence). V was trimmed by 4 bases and J by 2 bases, leaving 12 bases between them. The length of the CDR3 is 16 residues. The CDR3, as DNA: TGTGCCAGTAGTACAGAACAGGGAACTGGGGCCAACGTCCTGACTTTC. Translation: CASSTEQGTGANVLTF.